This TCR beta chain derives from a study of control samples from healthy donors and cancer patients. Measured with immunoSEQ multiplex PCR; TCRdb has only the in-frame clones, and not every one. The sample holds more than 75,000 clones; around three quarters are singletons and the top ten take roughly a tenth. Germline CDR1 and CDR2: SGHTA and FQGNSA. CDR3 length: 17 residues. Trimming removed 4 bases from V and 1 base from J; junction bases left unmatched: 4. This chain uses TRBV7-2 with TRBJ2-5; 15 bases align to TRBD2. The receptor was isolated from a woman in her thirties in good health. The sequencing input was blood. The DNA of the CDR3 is TGTGCCAGCAGCTCCAAGGGACTAGCGGGGGGCCAAGAGACCCAGTACTTC. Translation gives CASSSKGLAGGQETQYF.